Sequencing of this TCR beta chain was carried out in a study of graft-versus-host responses after intestinal transplantation. Across the study: Recipients underwent multivisceral, liver-intestinal, or isolated intestinal transplants. Induction with anti-thymocyte globulin, then tacrolimus and steroids for around three years, was given to all recipients.

Study-level points and caveats: Recipient marrow harbored GvH clones, some of which surfaced first in ileum or blood. Subjects displaying graft-donor T cell macrochimerism possessed elevated graft-versus-host to host-versus-graft clonal ratios inside allografts.

V was shortened by 10 bases and J by 4 bases, with 13 bases between the two germline ends. From germline, CDR1 is MNHEY and CDR2 SVGAGI. The CDR3 runs 12 residues. This clone was recorded a few times. What it binds is not known. This table comes from immunoSEQ multiplex PCR, and its TCRdb copy is limited to in-frame clones, with some not included. Found here are about 93,000 clones, about 93% of them singletons; the top ten hold roughly 0.49%. The gene calls are TRBV6-5 and TRBJ1-1; a possible D gene is TRBD1 (5 bases). The sequence came from a human donor who received an intestinal transplant. The sample consisted of unstimulated CD8+ T cells sorted from spleen or lymph node cells, taken before intestinal transplant. CDR3 DNA: TGTGCCACCAACGGGGGGGGCACTGAAGCTTTCTTT. Protein sequence: CATNGGGTEAFF.